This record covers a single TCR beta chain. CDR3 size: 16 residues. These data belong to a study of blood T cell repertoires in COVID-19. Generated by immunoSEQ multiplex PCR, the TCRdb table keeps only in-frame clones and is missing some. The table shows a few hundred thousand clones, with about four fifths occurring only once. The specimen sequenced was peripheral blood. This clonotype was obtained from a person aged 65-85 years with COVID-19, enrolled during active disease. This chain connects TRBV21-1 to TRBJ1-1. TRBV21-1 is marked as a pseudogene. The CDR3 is CASSKGRIGPGTEAFF. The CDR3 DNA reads TGTGCCAGCAGCAAAGGGAGGATTGGGCCCGGCACTGAAGCTTTCTTT.